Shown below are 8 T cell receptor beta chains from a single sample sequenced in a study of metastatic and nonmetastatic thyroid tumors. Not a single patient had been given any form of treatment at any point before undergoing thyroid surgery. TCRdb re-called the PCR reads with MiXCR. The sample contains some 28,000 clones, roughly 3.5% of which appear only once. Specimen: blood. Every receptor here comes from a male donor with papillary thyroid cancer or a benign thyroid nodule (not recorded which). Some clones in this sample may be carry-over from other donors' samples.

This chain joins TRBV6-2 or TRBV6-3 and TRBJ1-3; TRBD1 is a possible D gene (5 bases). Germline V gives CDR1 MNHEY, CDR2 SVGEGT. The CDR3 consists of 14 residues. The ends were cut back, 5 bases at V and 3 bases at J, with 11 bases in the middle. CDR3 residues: CASSNEGHGNTIYF. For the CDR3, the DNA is TGTGCCAGCAGTAACGAGGGGCATGGAAACACCATATATTTT.

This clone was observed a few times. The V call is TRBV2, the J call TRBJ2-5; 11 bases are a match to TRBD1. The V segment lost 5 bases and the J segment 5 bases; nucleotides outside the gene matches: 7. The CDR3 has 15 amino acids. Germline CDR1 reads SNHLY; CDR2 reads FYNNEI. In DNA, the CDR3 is TGTGCCAGCAGTCCTCGGACAGGGGGCAGCGAGACCCAGTACTTC. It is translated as CASSPRTGGSETQYF.

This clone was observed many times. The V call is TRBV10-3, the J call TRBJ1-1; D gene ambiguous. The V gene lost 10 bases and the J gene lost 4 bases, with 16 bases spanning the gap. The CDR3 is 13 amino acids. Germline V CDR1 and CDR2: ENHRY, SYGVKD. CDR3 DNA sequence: TGTGCCACTGCCCCTAAGGCTTTCACTGAAGCTTTCTTT. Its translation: CATAPKAFTEAFF.

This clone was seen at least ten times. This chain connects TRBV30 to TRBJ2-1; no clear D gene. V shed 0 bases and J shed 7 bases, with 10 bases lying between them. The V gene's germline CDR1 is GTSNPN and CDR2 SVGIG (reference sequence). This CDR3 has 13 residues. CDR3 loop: CAWSVFLGNEQFF. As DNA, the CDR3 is TGTGCCTGGAGTGTATTCTTGGGGAATGAGCAGTTCTTC.

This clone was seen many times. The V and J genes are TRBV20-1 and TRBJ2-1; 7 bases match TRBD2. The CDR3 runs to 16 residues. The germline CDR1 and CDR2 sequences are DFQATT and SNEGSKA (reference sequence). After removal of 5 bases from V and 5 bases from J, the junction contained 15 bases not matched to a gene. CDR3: CSAPELGAGQNNEQFF. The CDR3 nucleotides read TGCAGTGCTCCCGAGTTGGGAGCGGGGCAAAACAATGAGCAGTTCTTC.

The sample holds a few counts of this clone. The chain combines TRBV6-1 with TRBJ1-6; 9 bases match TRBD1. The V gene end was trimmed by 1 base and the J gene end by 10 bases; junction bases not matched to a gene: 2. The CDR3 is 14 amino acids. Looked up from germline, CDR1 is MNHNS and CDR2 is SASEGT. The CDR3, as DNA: TGTGCCAGCAGTGAAGAAGGGACAGGGTCACCCCTCCACTTT. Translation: CASSEEGTGSPLHF.

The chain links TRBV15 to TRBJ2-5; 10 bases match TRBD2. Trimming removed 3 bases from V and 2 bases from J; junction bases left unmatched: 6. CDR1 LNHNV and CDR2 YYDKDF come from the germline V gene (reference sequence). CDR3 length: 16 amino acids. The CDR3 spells CATSSAGLADQETQYF. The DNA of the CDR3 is TGTGCCACCAGCAGCGCCGGACTAGCGGATCAAGAGACCCAGTACTTC.

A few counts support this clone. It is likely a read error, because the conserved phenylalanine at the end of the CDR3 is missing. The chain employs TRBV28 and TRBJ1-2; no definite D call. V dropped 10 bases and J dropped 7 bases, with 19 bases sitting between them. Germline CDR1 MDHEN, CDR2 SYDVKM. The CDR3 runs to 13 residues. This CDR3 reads CATKQWADAGYTL. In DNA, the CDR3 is TGTGCCACCAAACAGTGGGCGGACGCTGGCTACACCCTC.